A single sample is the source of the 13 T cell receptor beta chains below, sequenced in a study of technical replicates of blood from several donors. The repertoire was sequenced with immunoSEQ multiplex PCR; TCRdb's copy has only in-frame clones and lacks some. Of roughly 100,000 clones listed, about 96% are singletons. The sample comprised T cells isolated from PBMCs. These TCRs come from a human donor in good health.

CDR3 DNA: TGTGCCACCTCCGGGACAGTAAACACTGAAGCTTTCTTT. Protein product: CATSGTVNTEAFF. The chain links TRBV27 to TRBJ1-1; 7 nucleotides match TRBD1. The CDR3 has 13 residues. Germline CDR1 MNHEY, CDR2 SMNVEV (reference sequence). Unmatched junction bases numbered 7, after V lost 10 bases and J lost 2 bases.

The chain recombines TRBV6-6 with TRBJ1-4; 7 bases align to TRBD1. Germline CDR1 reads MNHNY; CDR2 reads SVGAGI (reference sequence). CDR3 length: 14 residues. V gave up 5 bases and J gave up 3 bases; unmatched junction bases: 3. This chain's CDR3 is CASSPTGSNEKLFF. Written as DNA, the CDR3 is TGTGCCAGCAGTCCGACAGGGTCTAATGAAAAACTGTTTTTT.

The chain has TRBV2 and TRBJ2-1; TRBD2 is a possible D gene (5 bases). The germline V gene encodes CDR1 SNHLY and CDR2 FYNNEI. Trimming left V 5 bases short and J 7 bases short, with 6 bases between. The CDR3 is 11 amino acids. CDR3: CASSWENEQFF. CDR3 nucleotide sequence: TGTGCCAGCAGTTGGGAGAATGAGCAGTTCTTC.

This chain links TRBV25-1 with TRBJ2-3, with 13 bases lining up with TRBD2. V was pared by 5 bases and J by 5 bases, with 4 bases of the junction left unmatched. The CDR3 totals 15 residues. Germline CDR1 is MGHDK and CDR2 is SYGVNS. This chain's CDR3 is CASSKGLAGVDTQYF. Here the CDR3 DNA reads TGTGCCAGCAGTAAAGGACTAGCGGGAGTAGATACGCAGTATTTT.

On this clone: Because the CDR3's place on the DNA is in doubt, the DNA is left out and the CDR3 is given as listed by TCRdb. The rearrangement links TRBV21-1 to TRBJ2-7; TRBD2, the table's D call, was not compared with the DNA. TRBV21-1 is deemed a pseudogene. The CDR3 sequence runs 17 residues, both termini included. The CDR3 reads CASSKMKWAGGNHEQYF.

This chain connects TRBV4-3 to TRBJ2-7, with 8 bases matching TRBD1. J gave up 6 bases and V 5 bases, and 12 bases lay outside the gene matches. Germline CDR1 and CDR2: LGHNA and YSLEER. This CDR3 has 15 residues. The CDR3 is CASSFGSQGAAEQYF. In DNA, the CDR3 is TGCGCCAGCAGCTTTGGGTCCCAGGGGGCGGCCGAGCAGTACTTC.

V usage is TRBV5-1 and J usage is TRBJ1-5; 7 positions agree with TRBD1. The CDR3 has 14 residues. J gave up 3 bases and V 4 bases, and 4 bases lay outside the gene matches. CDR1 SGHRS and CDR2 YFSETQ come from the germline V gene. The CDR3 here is CASSPGTDNQPQHF. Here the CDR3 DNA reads TGCGCCAGCAGCCCAGGGACAGACAATCAGCCCCAGCATTTT.

CDR3 region: CASSGTGTQYF. The DNA of the CDR3 is TGTGCCAGCAGCGGAACAGGAACGCAGTATTTT. The J gene is TRBJ2-3, the V gene TRBV9, with a tentative D call TRBD1 (5 bases). The CDR3 length is 11 residues. V was clipped by 3 bases and J by 9 bases, with 8 bases between them. Germline V gives CDR1 SGDLS, CDR2 YYNGEE.

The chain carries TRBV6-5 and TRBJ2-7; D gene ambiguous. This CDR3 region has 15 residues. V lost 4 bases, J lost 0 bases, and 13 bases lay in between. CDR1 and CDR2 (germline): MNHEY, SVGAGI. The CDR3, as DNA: TGTGCCAGCAGTTTGGAGACTTCCAGCTCCTACGAGCAGTACTTC. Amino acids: CASSLETSSSYEQYF.

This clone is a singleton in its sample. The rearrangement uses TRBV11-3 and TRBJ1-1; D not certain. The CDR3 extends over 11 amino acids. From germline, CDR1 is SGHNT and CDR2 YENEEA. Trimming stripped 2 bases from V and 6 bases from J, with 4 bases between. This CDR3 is CASSLSSEAFF. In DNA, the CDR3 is TGTGCCAGCAGCTTATCTTCTGAAGCTTTCTTT.

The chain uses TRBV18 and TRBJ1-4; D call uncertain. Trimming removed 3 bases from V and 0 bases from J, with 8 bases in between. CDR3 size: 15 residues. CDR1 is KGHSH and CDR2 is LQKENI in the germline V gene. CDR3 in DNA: TGTGCCAGCTCACCGAGCGGATCAACTAATGAAAAACTGTTTTTT. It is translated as CASSPSGSTNEKLFF.

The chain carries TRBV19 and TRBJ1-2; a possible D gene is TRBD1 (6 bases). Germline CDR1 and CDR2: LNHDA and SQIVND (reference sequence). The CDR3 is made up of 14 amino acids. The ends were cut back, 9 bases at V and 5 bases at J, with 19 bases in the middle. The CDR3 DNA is TGTGCCAGCCAACTACAGGGCCCCTCATATGGCTACACCTTC. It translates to CASQLQGPSYGYTF.

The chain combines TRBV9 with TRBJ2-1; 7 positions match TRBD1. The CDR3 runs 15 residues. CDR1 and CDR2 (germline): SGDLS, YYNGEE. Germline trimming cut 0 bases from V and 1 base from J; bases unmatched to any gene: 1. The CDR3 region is CASSVGGQSYNEQFF. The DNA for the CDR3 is TGTGCCAGCAGCGTAGGGGGACAGTCCTACAATGAGCAGTTCTTC.